This entry features one T cell receptor beta chain sequence. Its target is unknown. This CDR3 comprises 15 residues. J was trimmed by 3 bases and V by 6 bases; bases with no gene match: 8. Germline values: CDR1 MNHEY, CDR2 SVGAGI. Clones were read by immunoSEQ multiplex PCR, and TCRdb kept only the in-frame ones, dropping some. This table has 2,500,000 or so clones, around 94% appearing once. The record originates from a study of shared clonotypes between healthy human individuals. Broader study findings: Non-shared clonotypes showed lower generation probabilities than clonotypes common to all four donors.

This receptor was taken from a man in his late teens or twenties in good health. This chain links TRBV6-5 with TRBJ2-1, with TRBD1 matching 7 bases. Sequenced material: naive CD4+ T cells sorted from blood. Specified subset: CD45RA+ positively selected. The CDR3 sequence: CASRPQAGGYNEQFF. CDR3 nucleotide sequence: TGTGCCAGCAGACCCCAGGCAGGGGGCTACAATGAGCAGTTCTTC.